These 27 T cell receptor beta chains came from one sample sequenced in a study of T cells expressing NK-cell markers. TCRdb processed the 5' RACE reads again and assigns one entry to each CDR3 protein, with no DNA. Seen in this sample are over 100,000 distinct CDR3 sequences; the ten most common clones hold 15% to 20%. The sample was blood T cells: a sorted CD56 or NKG2C T cell subset, CD4+ or CD8+ T cells, or bulk PBMC T cells (not recorded which). The receptor source for this set is a woman aged 18-70 years in good health.

CDR3 amino acids: CASSLSPIGELFF. V and J are TRBV27 and TRBJ2-2. Germline CDR1 MNHEY, CDR2 SMNVEV (reference sequence). There are 13 residues in the CDR3.

The rearrangement joins TRBV11-2 to TRBJ1-1; checking the TCRdb D call of TRBD1 is not possible without DNA. Germline CDR1 and CDR2: SGHAT and FQNNGV. CDR3 size: 15 residues. The CDR3 protein is CASSSTLSRAHGAFF.

The chain uses TRBV10-3 and TRBJ2-1; TCRdb returns TRBD2, unconfirmable since there is no DNA. In germline, CDR1 is ENHRY, CDR2 SYGVKD. This CDR3 has 15 residues. CDR3 in amino acids: CAITPGTWENNEQFF.

The chain links TRBV20-1 to TRBJ2-1; without DNA, the TCRdb call of TRBD1 cannot be checked. Germline values: CDR1 DFQATT, CDR2 SNEGSKA (reference sequence). This CDR3 has 17 residues. The CDR3: CSAPRDRVGRGWDEQFF.

The chain employs TRBV5-1 and TRBJ2-3; there is no DNA to check the TCRdb D call of TRBD1. The CDR3 sequence is 15 residues long. Germline V lookup: CDR1 SGHRS, CDR2 YFSETQ. The CDR3 reads CASQPSTRSTDTQYF.

The chain recombines TRBV11-2 with TRBJ2-2; the TCRdb call, TRBD2, lacks DNA for checking. CDR3 size: 16 residues. Germline loops: CDR1 SGHAT, CDR2 FQNNGV. CDR3 in amino acids: CASSLVPGGSTGELFF.

The rearrangement joins TRBV6-5 to TRBJ2-5; the D call of TRBD1 rests on TCRdb alone, since no DNA is present to check it. Germline V lookup: CDR1 MNHEY, CDR2 SVGAGI. The CDR3 contains 15 residues. CDR3 region: CASSYSDRGEETQYF.

The chain combines TRBV5-1 with TRBJ1-5. Germline loops: CDR1 SGHRS, CDR2 YFSETQ. The CDR3 spans 14 residues. CDR3 loop: CASSLFLGGHPQHF.

The rearrangement uses TRBV11-2 and TRBJ2-1; as DNA is missing, the TRBD2 call by TCRdb cannot be tested. This CDR3 spans 15 amino acids. Germline CDR1 is SGHAT and CDR2 is FQNNGV. The CDR3 sequence is CASRVAGADYNEQFF.

This chain links TRBV9 with TRBJ2-1; TCRdb's D gene call, TRBD1, goes unchecked for lack of DNA. The CDR3 spans 14 residues. Germline CDR1 reads SGDLS; CDR2 reads YYNGEE. CDR3 sequence reads: CASNPDRVTDEQFF.

The chain couples TRBV4-3 to TRBJ2-2; TCRdb's assignment of TRBD2 cannot be checked, as there is no DNA. CDR1 and CDR2 (germline): LGHNA, YSLEER. The CDR3 totals 16 residues. The CDR3 reads CASSQKRGGNTGELFF.

The chain links TRBV7-9 to TRBJ2-5. The CDR3 is made up of 13 amino acids. CDR1 and CDR2 from the germline V gene are SEHNR and FQNEAQ (reference sequence). CDR3 residues: CASRAGSQETQYF.

The V gene is TRBV5-6, the J gene TRBJ2-1; TCRdb picks TRBD1, but there is no DNA to check that call. Germline-derived CDR1 and CDR2 are SGHDT and YYEEEE. CDR3 size: 14 residues. CDR3 in amino acids: CASSLGGGVGEQFF.

This sequence joins TRBV7-9 and TRBJ2-1; absent DNA, TCRdb's TRBD1 call cannot be checked. The CDR3 is 15 residues long. Germline CDR1 and CDR2: SEHNR and FQNEAQ (reference sequence). CDR3 in amino acids: CASSYPGAGVREQFF.

This rearrangement joins TRBV30 to TRBJ2-6; the D gene TCRdb calls, TRBD1, cannot be checked with no DNA. Germline CDR1 is GTSNPN and CDR2 is SVGIG (reference sequence). This CDR3 is built from 14 residues. This CDR3 is CAWSTGAGANVLTF.

The rearrangement links TRBV5-8 to TRBJ2-1. This CDR3 is built from 12 residues. Germline CDR1 reads SGHTS; CDR2 reads YDEGEE. The CDR3 sequence: CASSLVANEQFF.

The J gene is TRBJ2-4, the V gene TRBV29-1; TCRdb's D call, TRBD2, is unchecked because there is no DNA. The germline V gene encodes CDR1 SQVTM and CDR2 ANQGSEA. The CDR3 is 11 residues long. The CDR3 spells CSVRGKNIQYF.

The chain employs TRBV6-5 and TRBJ1-4; TCRdb's assignment of TRBD1 cannot be checked, as there is no DNA. The CDR3 runs 16 residues. The germline CDR1 and CDR2 sequences are MNHEY and SVGAGI. Here the CDR3 reads CASSYSPQGASEKLFF.

The chain couples TRBV4-3 to TRBJ2-2; TCRdb's D call, TRBD1, is unchecked because there is no DNA. The CDR3 totals 15 residues. Germline values: CDR1 LGHNA, CDR2 YSLEER. The CDR3 reads CASSDGTGVSGELFF.

The rearrangement joins TRBV6-2 or TRBV6-3 to TRBJ2-5. The CDR3 extends over 12 amino acids. In germline, CDR1 is MNHEY, CDR2 SVGEGT. The chain's CDR3 is CASSSQAETQYF.

The gene calls are TRBV5-1 and TRBJ2-2; TCRdb's D call of TRBD1 is untestable without DNA. This CDR3 contains 17 residues. Looked up from germline, CDR1 is SGHRS and CDR2 is YFSETQ. The chain's CDR3 is CASSPLGSSQGAGELFF. Variable domain in full (rest from reference TRBV5-1 and TRBJ2-2): KAGVTQTPRYLIKTRGQQVTLSCSPISGHRSVSWYQQTPGQGLQFLFEYFSETQRNKGNFPGRFSGRQFSNSRSEMNVSTLELGDSALYLCASSPLGSSQGAGELFFGEGSRLTVL.

The chain has TRBV27 and TRBJ2-1; TCRdb calls TRBD2, which cannot be checked without DNA. Germline V CDR1 and CDR2: MNHEY, SMNVEV (reference sequence). There are 11 residues in the CDR3. CDR3 residues: CASRASLEQFF.

The V call is TRBV27, the J call TRBJ2-5; TCRdb reports TRBD1, a call that lacks DNA to check it against. CDR3 length: 17 residues. Germline values: CDR1 MNHEY, CDR2 SMNVEV (reference sequence). The CDR3 region is CASSLSIGTGVGETQYF.

This chain links TRBV7-2 with TRBJ2-7. Germline CDR1 is SGHTA and CDR2 is FQGNSA. There are 11 residues in the CDR3. CDR3 amino acids: CASTQVGEQYF.

The gene calls are TRBV6-4 and TRBJ2-2; checking the TCRdb D call of TRBD2 is not possible without DNA. This CDR3 region has 15 residues. Germline lookup yields CDR1 MRHNA and CDR2 SNTAGT. This CDR3 reads CASSRSGLDTGELFF.

The genes are TRBV27 and TRBJ2-7; no DNA is available, so the TRBD1 call from TCRdb remains unchecked. The CDR3 is made up of 15 amino acids. Germline V lookup: CDR1 MNHEY, CDR2 SMNVEV (reference sequence). The CDR3 sequence: CASSVGGTGPYEQYF.

The chain has TRBV20-1 and TRBJ2-1; TCRdb outputs TRBD2, but without DNA this stays unchecked. Germline V gives CDR1 DFQATT, CDR2 SNEGSKA (reference sequence). The CDR3 length is 13 residues. The CDR3 here is CSAIRGGGDEQFF.